The T cell receptor beta chain under discussion was sequenced for a study of T cells in Graves' hyperthyroidism and ophthalmopathy. Findings and caveats of the study: A model using 13 V-J features told ophthalmopathy apart from stable hyperthyroidism.

Each person with ophthalmopathy scored at least 3 on the Clinical Activity Score, reached NOSPECS grade 4 or higher, and had been ill under 3 months. It was uncontrolled infection, other autoimmune disease, pregnancy or lactation that excluded patients. Comments on this clonotype: The antigen remains unidentified.

From RNA transcripts, TCR beta CDR3 regions were amplified. The HTBI primer set was used in a first-round RT-PCR of the TCR CDR3. TCRdb analysed the multiplex PCR reads with MiXCR anew, one entry per CDR3 protein. The sample has approximately 620,000 distinct CDR3 sequences, roughly a sixth seen once. Material for sequencing was blood. The source of this sequence is a woman aged 40 to 49 with Graves' ophthalmopathy.

CDR3 sequence: CASSFQRDSPLHF. The CDR3 coding sequence is TGTGCCAGCAGTTTTCAAAGGGATTCACCCCTCCACTTT. The rearrangement uses TRBV12-3 or TRBV12-4 and TRBJ1-6; D not resolved. The CDR3 runs to 13 residues. Trimming left V 3 bases short and J 8 bases short, with 8 bases between.